Listed below are T cell receptor beta chains from one sample, sequenced in a study of identical twins. TCRdb reprocessed the 5' RACE reads via MiXCR and lists one record per CDR3 protein. The data contain 700,000 to 950,000 distinct CDR3 sequences, approximately 13% of them singletons. This sample was also put to use in a study of yellow fever vaccine responses in identical twins.

The source material was PBMCs. All receptors come from a woman younger than 35 in good health. Each CDR3 is given with its conserved first and last residue. The order of the fields is D gene, J gene, V gene, clone size, CDR3 protein, CDR3 DNA. D genes are given only for firm matches. Expanded clones get a size class; other rows say once, few or many, or leave the size out.

>.|TRBJ2-3|TRBV15|.
CATSRDWLPDTQYF
TGTGCCACCAGCAGAGATTGGCTGCCAGATACGCAGTATTTT
>.|TRBJ2-3|TRBV7-8|few
CASSKDNTDTQYF
TGTGCCAGCAGCAAGGACAACACAGATACGCAGTATTTT
>.|TRBJ1-1|TRBV6-1|few
CASSAVGSTEAFF
TGTGCCAGCAGTGCGGTCGGCAGCACTGAAGCTTTCTTT
>.|TRBJ2-3|TRBV7-8|few
CASRKRGKDTQYF
TGTGCCAGCAGAAAACGGGGGAAAGATACGCAGTATTTT
>TRBD2|TRBJ2-1|TRBV20-1|.
CSASKAGLAGIWNEQFF
TGCAGTGCTAGCAAGGCGGGGCTAGCGGGAATTTGGAATGAGCAGTTCTTC
>TRBD1|TRBJ2-5|TRBV11-1|few
CASSLDGLRTGRRQETQYF
TGTGCCAGCAGCTTAGATGGGCTTAGGACAGGCAGACGCCAAGAGACCCAGTACTTC
>.|TRBJ1-3|TRBV29-1|.
CNVISTGTGNTIYF
TGCAACGTCATCTCGACCGGTACTGGAAACACCATATATTTT
>.|TRBJ1-1|TRBV25-1|.
CASSHHNGAGAFF
TGTGCCAGCAGTCACCACAACGGGGCGGGCGCTTTCTTT
>TRBD1|TRBJ2-7|TRBV20-1|.
CSASPRDRVFYEQYF
TGCAGTGCCTCCCCCCGGGACAGGGTTTTCTACGAGCAGTACTTC
>.|TRBJ2-7|TRBV15|.
CATSRGSGSSHEQYF
TGTGCCACCAGCAGAGGTAGTGGGAGCTCCCACGAGCAGTACTTC
>.|TRBJ1-5|TRBV10-3|many
CAISGGVGQPQHF
TGTGCCATCAGTGGGGGGGTAGGACAGCCCCAGCATTTT
>.|TRBJ1-4|TRBV3-1|few
CASSQPKGDDEKLFF
TGTGCCAGCAGCCAGCCAAAAGGGGATGATGAAAAACTGTTTTTT
>.|TRBJ2-1|TRBV28|.
CASSFSWDRNNEQFF
TGTGCCAGCAGTTTCTCCTGGGACCGAAACAATGAGCAGTTCTTC
>.|TRBJ1-4|TRBV12-3/TRBV12-4|.
CASSESATNEKTVF
TGTGCCAGCAGTGAAAGTGCAACTAATGAAAAAACTGTTTTT
>.|TRBJ2-7|TRBV3-1|many
CASKKDTSYEQYF
TGTGCCAGCAAAAAGGACACCTCCTACGAGCAGTACTTC
>.|TRBJ2-3|TRBV28|few
CASQGKGRDTQYF
TGTGCCAGCCAAGGCAAGGGGAGGGATACGCAGTATTTT
>.|TRBJ2-2|TRBV12-5|.
CASGSDITGELFF
TGTGCTAGTGGTTCGGACATTACCGGGGAGCTGTTTTTT
>.|TRBJ2-2|TRBV19|few
CASSIISGGELFF
TGTGCCAGTAGTATTATTTCCGGAGGGGAGCTGTTTTTT
>TRBD1|TRBJ1-2|TRBV6-5|.
CASSYSQGVVGGYTF
TGTGCCAGCAGTTATTCACAGGGGGTGGTTGGAGGCTACACCTTC
>TRBD2|TRBJ2-2|TRBV7-8|many
CASSLTSGIKGAGELFF
TGTGCCAGCAGCCTGACTAGCGGGATTAAAGGCGCCGGGGAGCTGTTTTTT
>.|TRBJ1-1|TRBV5-1|many
CASSLEGAEAFF
TGTGCCAGCAGTTTAGAGGGGGCTGAAGCTTTCTTT
>TRBD2|TRBJ2-3|TRBV6-5|.
CASSYSRAGGFTDTQYF
TGTGCCAGCAGTTATTCGAGAGCGGGAGGTTTCACAGATACGCAGTATTTT
>TRBD2|TRBJ2-7|TRBV12-3/TRBV12-4|few
CASSFSFRTSGSIYEQYF
TGTGCCAGCAGTTTTAGCTTCCGGACTAGCGGGAGTATCTACGAGCAGTACTTC
>TRBD2|TRBJ2-2|TRBV4-2|.
CASSQHLSRGSTGELFF
TGTGCCAGCAGCCAACACCTGTCGCGGGGGAGCACCGGGGAGCTGTTTTTT
>.|TRBJ2-5|TRBV4-1|.
CASSTRQSGETQYF
TGCGCCAGCAGCACCCGACAGAGCGGGGAGACCCAGTACTTC
>TRBD2|TRBJ2-2|TRBV24-1|few
CATSDPLLAGTDNTGELFF
TGTGCCACCAGTGATCCCTTACTAGCGGGAACCGATAACACCGGGGAGCTGTTTTTT
>.|TRBJ2-6|TRBV6-5|.
CASSYREPGYSGANVLTF
TGTGCCAGCAGTTACAGAGAGCCTGGGTACTCTGGGGCCAACGTCCTGACTTTC
>.|TRBJ2-6|TRBV5-1|.
CASSLKLRRGANVLTF
TGCGCCAGCAGCTTGAAACTCCGGCGGGGGGCCAACGTCCTGACTTTC
>TRBD2|TRBJ2-2|TRBV20-1|few
CSARPAGTKNTGELFF
TGCAGTGCTAGACCTGCCGGGACTAAGAACACCGGGGAGCTGTTTTTT
>TRBD1|TRBJ2-2|TRBV5-1|.
CASSVLTGTGGELFF
TGCGCCAGCAGCGTACTGACAGGGACCGGCGGGGAGCTGTTTTTT
>.|TRBJ2-5|TRBV20-1|few
CSARAGAETQYF
TGCAGTGCTAGAGCCGGCGCGGAGACCCAGTACTTC
>.|TRBJ2-5|TRBV11-2|few
CASRQTQETQYF
TGTGCCAGCAGACAGACCCAAGAGACCCAGTACTTC
>.|TRBJ1-1|TRBV12-3/TRBV12-4|.
CASSFGVTYTEAFF
TGTGCCAGCAGTTTCGGAGTTACATACACTGAAGCTTTCTTT